This T cell receptor beta chain was retrieved from a study of OX40 agonist ivuxolimab in advanced cancers. Note on this clone: What it binds is unknown.

This table comes from immunoSEQ multiplex PCR, and its TCRdb copy is limited to in-frame clones, with some not included. Of 75,000 to 100,000 clones in the sample, more than 75% were seen once. With 3 bases removed from V and 0 bases from J, the gap between germline ends came to 12 bases. This CDR3 region has 15 residues. Germline loops: CDR1 KGHSH, CDR2 LQKENI. Findings of the study overall: Relative to CD4+ cells, CD8+ T cells on average had more expanded clones.

This sequence originates from an adult with an advanced solid tumor such as melanoma, head and neck, liver or kidney cancer. V and J are TRBV18 and TRBJ2-7; D not certain. The specimen was CD4+ or CD8+ T cells sorted from blood, collected in a trial of the OX40 agonist ivuxolimab. The CDR3 nucleotides are TGTGCCAGCTCACCTAGTGGCTTACTCTCCTACGAGCAGTACTTC. This gives the protein CASSPSGLLSYEQYF.